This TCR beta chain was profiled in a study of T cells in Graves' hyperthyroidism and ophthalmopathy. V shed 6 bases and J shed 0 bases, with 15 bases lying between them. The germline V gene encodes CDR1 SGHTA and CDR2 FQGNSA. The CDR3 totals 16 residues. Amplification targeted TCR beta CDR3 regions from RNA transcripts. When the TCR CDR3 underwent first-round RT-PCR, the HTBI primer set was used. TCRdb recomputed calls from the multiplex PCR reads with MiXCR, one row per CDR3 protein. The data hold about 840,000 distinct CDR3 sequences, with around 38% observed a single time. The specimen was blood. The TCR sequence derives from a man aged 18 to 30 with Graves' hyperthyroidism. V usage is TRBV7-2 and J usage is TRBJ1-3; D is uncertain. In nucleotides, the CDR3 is TGTGCCAGCAGTTTATGGAGCCGGAGCTCTGGAAACACCATATATTTT. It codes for CASSLWSRSSGNTIYF. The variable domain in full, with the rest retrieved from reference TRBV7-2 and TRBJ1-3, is GAGVSQSPSNKVTEKGKDVELRCDPISGHTALYWYRQSLGQGLEFLIYFQGNSAPDKSGLPSDRFSAERTGGSVSTLTIQRTQQEDSAVYLCASSLWSRSSGNTIYFGEGSWLTVV.